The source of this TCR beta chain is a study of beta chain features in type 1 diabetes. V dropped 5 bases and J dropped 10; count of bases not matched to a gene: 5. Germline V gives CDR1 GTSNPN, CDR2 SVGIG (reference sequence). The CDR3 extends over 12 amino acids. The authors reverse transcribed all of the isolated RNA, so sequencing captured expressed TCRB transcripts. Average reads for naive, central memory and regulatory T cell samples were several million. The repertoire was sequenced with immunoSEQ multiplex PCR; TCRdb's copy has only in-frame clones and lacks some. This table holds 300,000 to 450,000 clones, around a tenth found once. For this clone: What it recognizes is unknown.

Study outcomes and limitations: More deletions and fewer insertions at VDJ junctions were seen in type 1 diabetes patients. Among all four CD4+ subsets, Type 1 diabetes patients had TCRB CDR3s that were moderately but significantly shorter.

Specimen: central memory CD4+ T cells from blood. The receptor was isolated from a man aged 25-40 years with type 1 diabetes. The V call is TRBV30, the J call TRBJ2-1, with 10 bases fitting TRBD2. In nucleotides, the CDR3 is TGTGCCTGGTGTTTAGCGGGAGGCGAGCAGTTCTTC. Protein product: CAWCLAGGEQFF.